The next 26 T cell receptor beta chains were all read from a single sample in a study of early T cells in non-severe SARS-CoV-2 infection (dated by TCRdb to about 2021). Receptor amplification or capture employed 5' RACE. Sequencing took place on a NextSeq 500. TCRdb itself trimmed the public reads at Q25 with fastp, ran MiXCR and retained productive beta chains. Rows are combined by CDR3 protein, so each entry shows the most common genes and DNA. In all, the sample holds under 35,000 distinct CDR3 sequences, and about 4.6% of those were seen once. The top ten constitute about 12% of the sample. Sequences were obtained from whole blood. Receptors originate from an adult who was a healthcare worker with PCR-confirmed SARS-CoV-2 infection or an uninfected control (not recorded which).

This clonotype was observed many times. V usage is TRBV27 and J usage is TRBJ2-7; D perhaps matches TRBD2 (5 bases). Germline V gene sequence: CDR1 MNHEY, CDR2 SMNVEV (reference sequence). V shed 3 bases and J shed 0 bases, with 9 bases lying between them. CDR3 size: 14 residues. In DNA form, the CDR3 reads TGTGCCAGCAGTTTCGGAGGAAGCTCCTACGAGCAGTACTTC. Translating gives CASSFGGSSYEQYF.

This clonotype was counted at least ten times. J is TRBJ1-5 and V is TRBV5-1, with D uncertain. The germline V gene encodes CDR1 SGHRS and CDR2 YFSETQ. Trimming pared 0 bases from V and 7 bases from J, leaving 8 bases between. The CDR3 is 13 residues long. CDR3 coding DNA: TGCGCCAGCAGCTTGGACTCGATCCAGCCCCAGCATTTT. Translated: CASSLDSIQPQHF.

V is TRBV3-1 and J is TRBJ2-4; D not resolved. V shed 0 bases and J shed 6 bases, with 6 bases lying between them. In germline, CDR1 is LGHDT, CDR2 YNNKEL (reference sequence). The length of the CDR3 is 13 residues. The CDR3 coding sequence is TGTGCCAGCAGCCAAGATAACTTAAACATTCAGTACTTC. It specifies CASSQDNLNIQYF.

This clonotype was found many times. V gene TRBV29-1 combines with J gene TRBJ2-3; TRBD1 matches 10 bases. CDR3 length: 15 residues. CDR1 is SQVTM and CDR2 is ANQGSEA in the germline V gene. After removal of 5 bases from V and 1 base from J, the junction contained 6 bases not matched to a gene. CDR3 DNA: TGCAGCGTTCTTGCCGGGACAGGGGGCACAGATACGCAGTATTTT. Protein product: CSVLAGTGGTDTQYF.

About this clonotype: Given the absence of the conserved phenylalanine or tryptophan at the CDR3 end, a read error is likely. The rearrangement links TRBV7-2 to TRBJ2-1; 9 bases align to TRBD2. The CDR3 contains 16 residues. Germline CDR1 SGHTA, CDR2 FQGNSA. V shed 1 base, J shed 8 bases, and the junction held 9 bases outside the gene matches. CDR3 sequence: CASSLDLSGGRDEQFI. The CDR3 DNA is TGTGCCAGCAGCTTAGACCTTAGCGGGGGTAGGGATGAGCAGTTCATC.

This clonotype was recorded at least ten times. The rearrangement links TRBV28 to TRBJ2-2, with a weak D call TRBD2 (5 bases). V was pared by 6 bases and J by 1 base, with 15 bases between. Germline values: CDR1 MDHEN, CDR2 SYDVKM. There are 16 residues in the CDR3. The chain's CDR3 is CASSTVWRRNTGELFF. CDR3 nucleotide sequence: TGTGCCAGCAGCACGGTATGGAGGAGGAACACCGGGGAGCTGTTTTTT.

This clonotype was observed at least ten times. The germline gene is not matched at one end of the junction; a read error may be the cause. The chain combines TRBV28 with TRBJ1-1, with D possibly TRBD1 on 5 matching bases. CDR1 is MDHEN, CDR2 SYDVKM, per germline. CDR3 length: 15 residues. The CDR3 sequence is CASSTFKDMNTEVFF. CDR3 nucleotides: TGTGCCAGCAGTACATTTAAGGACATGAACACTGAAGTTTTCTTT.

The CDR3 protein is CASVGSPGELFF. CDR3 bases: TGTGCCAGCGTGGGGAGTCCCGGGGAGCTGTTTTTT. The chain has TRBV7-8 and TRBJ2-2; a weak D match, TRBD2 (5 bases). CDR1 and CDR2 from the germline V gene are SGHVS and FQNEAQ. The V gene lost 8 bases and the J gene lost 6 bases, with 10 bases spanning the gap. The CDR3 extends over 12 amino acids. The full variable domain, in which reference TRBV7-8 and TRBJ2-2 provide the parts outside the CDR3, is GAGVSQSPRYKVAKRGQDVALRCDPISGHVSLFWYQQALGQGPEFLTYFQNEAQLDKSGLPSDRFFAERPEGSVSTLKIQRTQQEDSAVYLCASVGSPGELFFGEGSRLTVL.

CDR3 in amino acids: CASSLTGSLNEQYF. CDR3 coding DNA: TGTGCCAGCAGCTTGACAGGGTCCCTCAACGAGCAGTACTTC. This chain connects TRBV11-2 to TRBJ2-7; 7 bases fit TRBD1. The germline gives CDR1 SGHAT, CDR2 FQNNGV. The CDR3 runs to 14 residues. J lost 5 bases, V lost 3 bases, and 7 bases had no gene match.

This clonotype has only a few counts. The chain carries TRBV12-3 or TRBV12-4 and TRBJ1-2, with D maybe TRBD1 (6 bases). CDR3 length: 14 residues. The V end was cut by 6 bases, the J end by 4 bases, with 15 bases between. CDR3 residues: CASRPRTVVYGYTF. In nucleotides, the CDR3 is TGTGCCAGCAGACCCCGGACAGTCGTCTATGGCTACACCTTC.

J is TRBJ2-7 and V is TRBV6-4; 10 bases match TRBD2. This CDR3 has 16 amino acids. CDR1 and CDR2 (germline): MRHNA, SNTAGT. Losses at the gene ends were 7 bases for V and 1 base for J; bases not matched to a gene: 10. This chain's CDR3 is CASNGLAGATSYEQYF. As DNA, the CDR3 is TGTGCCAGCAATGGCCTAGCGGGGGCTACTTCCTACGAGCAGTACTTC.

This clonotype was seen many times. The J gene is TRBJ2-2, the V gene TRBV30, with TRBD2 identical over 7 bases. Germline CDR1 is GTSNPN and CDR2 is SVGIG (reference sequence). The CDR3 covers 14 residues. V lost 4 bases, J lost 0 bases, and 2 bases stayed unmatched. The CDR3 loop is CAWMSGTNTGELFF. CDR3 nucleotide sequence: TGTGCCTGGATGAGCGGGACGAACACCGGGGAGCTGTTTTTT.

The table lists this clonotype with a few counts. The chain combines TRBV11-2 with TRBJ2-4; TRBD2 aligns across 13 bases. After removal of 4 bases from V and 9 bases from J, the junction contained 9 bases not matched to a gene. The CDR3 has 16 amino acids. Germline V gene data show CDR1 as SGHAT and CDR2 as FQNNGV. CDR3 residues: CASSSGGLAGEGIQYF. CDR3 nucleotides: TGTGCCAGCAGCTCGGGAGGACTAGCGGGAGAGGGCATTCAGTACTTC.

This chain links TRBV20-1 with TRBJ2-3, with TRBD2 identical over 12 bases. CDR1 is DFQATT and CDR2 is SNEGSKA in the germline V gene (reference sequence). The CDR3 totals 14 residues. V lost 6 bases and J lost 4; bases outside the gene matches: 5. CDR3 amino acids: CSARLAGVSDTQYF. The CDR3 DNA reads TGCAGTGCGAGACTAGCGGGAGTCTCAGATACGCAGTATTTT.

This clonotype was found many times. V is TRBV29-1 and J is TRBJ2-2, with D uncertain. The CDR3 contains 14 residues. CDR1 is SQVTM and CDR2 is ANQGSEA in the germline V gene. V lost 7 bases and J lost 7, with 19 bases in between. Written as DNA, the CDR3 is TGCAGCGGGTTCTTTCCGGGCCGTGGCGGGGAGCTGTTTTTT. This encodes CSGFFPGRGGELFF.

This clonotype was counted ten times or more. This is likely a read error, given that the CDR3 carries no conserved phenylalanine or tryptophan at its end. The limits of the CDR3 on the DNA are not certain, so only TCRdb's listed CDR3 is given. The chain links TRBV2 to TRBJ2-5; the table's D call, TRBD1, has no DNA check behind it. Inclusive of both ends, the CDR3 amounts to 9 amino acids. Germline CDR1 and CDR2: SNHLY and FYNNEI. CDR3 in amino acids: CASWGATAV.

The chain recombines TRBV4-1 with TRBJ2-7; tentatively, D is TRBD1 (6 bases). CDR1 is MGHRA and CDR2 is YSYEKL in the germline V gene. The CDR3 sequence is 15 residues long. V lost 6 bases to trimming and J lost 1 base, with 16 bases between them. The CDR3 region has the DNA TGCGCCAGCAGAACCGGGACAATGTCTTCCTACGAGCAGTACTTC. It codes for CASRTGTMSSYEQYF.

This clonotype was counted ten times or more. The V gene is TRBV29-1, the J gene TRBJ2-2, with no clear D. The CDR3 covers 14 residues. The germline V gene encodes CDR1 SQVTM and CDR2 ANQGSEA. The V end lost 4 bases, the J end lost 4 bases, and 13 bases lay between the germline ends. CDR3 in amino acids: CSVGWGSGTGELFF. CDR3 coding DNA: TGCAGCGTTGGGTGGGGATCGGGCACCGGGGAGCTGTTTTTT.

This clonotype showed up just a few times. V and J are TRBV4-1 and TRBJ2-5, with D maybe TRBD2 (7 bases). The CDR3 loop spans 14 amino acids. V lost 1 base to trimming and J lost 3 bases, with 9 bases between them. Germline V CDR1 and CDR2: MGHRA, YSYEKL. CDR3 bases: TGCGCCAGCAGCCAAGCGGGGGGCAAAGAGACCCAGTACTTC. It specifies CASSQAGGKETQYF.

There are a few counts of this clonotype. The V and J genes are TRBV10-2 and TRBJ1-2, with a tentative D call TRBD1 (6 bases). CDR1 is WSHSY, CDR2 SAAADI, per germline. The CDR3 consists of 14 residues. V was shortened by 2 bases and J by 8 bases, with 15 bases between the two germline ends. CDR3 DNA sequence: TGCGCCAGCAGTGAGGGCCAGGGGAGGAGCGGCTACACCTTC. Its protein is CASSEGQGRSGYTF.

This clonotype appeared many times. This chain's CDR3 is CAGPGGSPLHF. The CDR3 DNA reads as TGTGCCGGTCCCGGGGGTTCACCCCTCCACTTT. V usage is TRBV30 and J usage is TRBJ1-6, with TRBD1 as a possible D gene (5 bases). The V and J ends lost 8 bases and 9 bases respectively, with 11 bases between them. Per germline, CDR1 GTSNPN and CDR2 SVGIG (reference sequence). The CDR3 totals 11 residues.

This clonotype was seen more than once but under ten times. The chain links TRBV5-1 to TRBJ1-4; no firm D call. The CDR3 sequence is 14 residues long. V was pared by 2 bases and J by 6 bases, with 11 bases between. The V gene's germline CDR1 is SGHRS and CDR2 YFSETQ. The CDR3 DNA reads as TGCGCCAGCAGCTTCGGGGAGAGGGATGAAAAACTGTTTTTT. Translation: CASSFGERDEKLFF.

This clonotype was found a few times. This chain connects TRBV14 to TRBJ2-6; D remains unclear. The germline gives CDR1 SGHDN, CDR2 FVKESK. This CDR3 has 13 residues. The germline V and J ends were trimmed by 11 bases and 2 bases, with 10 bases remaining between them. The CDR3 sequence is CASSWTGANVLTF. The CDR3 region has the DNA TGTGCCTCCTCTTGGACTGGGGCCAACGTCCTGACTTTC.

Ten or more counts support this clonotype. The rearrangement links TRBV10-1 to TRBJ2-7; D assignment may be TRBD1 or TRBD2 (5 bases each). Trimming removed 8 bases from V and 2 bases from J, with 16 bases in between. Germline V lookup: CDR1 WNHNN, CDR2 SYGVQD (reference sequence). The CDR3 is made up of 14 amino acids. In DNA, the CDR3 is TGCGCCAGCCTAACCGGGACGGTGACCTACGAGCAGTACTTC. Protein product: CASLTGTVTYEQYF.

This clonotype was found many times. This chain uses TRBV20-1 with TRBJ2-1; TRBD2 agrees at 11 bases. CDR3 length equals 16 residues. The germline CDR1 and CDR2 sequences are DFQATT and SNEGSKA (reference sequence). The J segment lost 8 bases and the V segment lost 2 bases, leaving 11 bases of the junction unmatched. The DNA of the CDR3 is TGCAGTGCTAGATCCTTTACTAGCGGGAGAAGCTATGAGCAGTTCTTC. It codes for CSARSFTSGRSYEQFF.

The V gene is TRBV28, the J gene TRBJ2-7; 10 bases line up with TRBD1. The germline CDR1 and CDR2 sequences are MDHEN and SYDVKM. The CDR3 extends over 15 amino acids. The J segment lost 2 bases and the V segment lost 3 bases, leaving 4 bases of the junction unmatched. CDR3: CASSFPGTGAYEQYF. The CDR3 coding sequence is TGTGCCAGCAGTTTTCCCGGGACAGGGGCCTACGAGCAGTACTTC.